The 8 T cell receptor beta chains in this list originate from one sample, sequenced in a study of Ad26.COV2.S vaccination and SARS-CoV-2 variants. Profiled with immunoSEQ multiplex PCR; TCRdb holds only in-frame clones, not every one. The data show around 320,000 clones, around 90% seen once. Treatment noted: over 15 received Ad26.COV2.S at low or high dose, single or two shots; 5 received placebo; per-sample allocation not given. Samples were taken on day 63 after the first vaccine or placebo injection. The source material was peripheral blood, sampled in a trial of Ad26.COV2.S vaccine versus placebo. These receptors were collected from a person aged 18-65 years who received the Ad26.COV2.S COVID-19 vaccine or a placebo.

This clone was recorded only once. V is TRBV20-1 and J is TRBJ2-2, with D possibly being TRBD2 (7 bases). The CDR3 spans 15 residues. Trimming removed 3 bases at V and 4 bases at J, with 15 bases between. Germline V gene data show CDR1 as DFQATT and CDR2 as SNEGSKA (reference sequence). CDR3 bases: TGCAGTGCTAGTAGGGGGAGGGCGCGCACCGGGGAGCTGTTTTTT. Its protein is CSASRGRARTGELFF.

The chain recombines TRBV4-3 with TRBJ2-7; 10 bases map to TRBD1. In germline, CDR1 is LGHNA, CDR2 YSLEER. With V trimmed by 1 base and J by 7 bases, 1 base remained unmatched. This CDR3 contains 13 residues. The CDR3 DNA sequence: TGCGCCAGCAGCCAAGCGGACAGGGGGGAGCAGTACTTC. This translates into CASSQADRGEQYF.

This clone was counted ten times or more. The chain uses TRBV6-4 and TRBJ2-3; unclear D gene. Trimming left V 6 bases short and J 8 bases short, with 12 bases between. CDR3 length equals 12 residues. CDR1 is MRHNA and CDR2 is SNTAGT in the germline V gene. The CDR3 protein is CASSTFWPTQYF. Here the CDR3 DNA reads TGTGCCAGCAGCACGTTTTGGCCTACGCAGTATTTT.

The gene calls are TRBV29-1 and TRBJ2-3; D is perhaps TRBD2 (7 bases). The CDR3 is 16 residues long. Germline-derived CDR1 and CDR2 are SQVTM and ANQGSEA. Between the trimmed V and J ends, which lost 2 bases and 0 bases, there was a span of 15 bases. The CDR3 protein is CSVERLGGASTDTQYF. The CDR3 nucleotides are TGCAGCGTTGAAAGACTGGGGGGGGCTAGCACAGATACGCAGTATTTT.

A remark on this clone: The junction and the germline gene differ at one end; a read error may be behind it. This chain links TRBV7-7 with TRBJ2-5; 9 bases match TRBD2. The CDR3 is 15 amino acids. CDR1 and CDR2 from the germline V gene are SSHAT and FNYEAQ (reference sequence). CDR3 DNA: TGTGCTAGCAGCTTAGAGGCTAGCGGGGAAGAGACCCAGTACTTC. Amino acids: CASSLEASGEETQYF.

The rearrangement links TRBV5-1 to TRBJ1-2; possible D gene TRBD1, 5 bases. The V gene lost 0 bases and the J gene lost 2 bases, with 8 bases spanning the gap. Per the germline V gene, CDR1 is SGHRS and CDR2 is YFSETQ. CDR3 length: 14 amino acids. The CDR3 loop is CASSLEAGNYGYTF. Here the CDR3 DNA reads TGCGCCAGCAGCTTGGAGGCAGGGAACTATGGCTACACCTTC.

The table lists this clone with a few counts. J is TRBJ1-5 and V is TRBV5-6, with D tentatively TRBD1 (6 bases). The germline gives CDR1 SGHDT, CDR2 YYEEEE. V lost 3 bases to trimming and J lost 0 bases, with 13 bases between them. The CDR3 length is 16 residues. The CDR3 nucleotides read TGTGCCAGCAGCTCCCCAGGGGATTATAGCAATCAGCCCCAGCATTTT. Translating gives CASSSPGDYSNQPQHF.

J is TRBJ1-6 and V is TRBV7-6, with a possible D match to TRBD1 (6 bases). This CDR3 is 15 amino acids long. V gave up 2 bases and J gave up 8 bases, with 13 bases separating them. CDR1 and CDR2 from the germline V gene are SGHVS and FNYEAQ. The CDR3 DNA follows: TGTGCCAGCAGCTTACTTGGGGGCGCCGATTCACCCCTCCACTTT. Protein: CASSLLGGADSPLHF.